The rows below give T cell receptor beta chains drawn from one sample of a study of shared clonotypes between healthy human individuals. Here immunoSEQ multiplex PCR was the method, and the copy in TCRdb shows in-frame clones only, minus some. The repertoire holds some 580,000 clones, with nearly 98% as singletons. Input material: naive CD8+ T cells sorted from blood. These receptor sequences come from a man aged 25 to 45 in good health. Each CDR3 is given with its conserved first and last residue. D genes are given only for firm matches. Clone size is not always given. Where it is, it says once, few, many or a class for expanded clones.

V: TRBV15
D: .
J: TRBJ2-3
size: .
CDR3: CATSRGTDTQYF
DNA: TGTGCCACCAGCAGAGGTACAGATACGCAGTATTTT

V: TRBV4-1
D: TRBD2
J: TRBJ2-1
size: .
CDR3: CASSHPTSFDSYNEQFF
DNA: TGCGCCAGCAGCCACCCGACTAGCTTTGACTCCTACAATGAGCAGTTCTTC

V: TRBV27
D: TRBD1
J: TRBJ2-2
size: .
CDR3: CASSSPQGMAGELFF
DNA: TGTGCCAGCAGTTCGCCACAGGGGATGGCCGGGGAGCTGTTTTTT

V: TRBV29-1
D: TRBD2
J: TRBJ2-2
size: .
CDR3: CSVDVVAGATGELFF
DNA: TGCAGCGTTGATGTGGTAGCGGGAGCCACCGGGGAGCTGTTTTTT

V: TRBV9
D: TRBD1
J: TRBJ2-7
size: .
CDR3: CASSSTGLGYEQYF
DNA: TGTGCCAGCAGCTCGACAGGGCTTGGGTACGAGCAGTACTTC

V: TRBV4-1
D: .
J: TRBJ1-2
size: .
CDR3: CASSQERSAVGYTF
DNA: TGCGCCAGCAGCCAAGAACGGTCGGCTGTTGGCTACACCTTC

V: TRBV19
D: .
J: TRBJ2-1
size: .
CDR3: CASSSGSSYNEQFF
DNA: TGTGCCAGTAGCAGCGGTAGCTCCTACAATGAGCAGTTCTTC

V: TRBV6-6
D: .
J: TRBJ2-3
size: .
CDR3: CASSYSGTDTQYF
DNA: TGTGCCAGCAGTTACTCGGGCACAGATACGCAGTATTTT

V: TRBV5-1
D: TRBD2
J: TRBJ2-7
size: .
CDR3: CASSLATSGTPYEQYF
DNA: TGCGCCAGCAGCTTGGCTACTAGCGGGACACCCTACGAGCAGTACTTC

V: TRBV7-9
D: .
J: TRBJ2-5
size: .
CDR3: CASSFRETQYF
DNA: TGTGCCAGCAGCTTTAGGGAGACCCAGTACTTC

V: TRBV5-6
D: TRBD2
J: TRBJ2-3
size: .
CDR3: CASSVTSDSAPDTQYF
DNA: TGTGCCAGCAGCGTGACTAGCGACAGCGCACCAGATACGCAGTATTTT

V: TRBV7-3
D: .
J: TRBJ2-2
size: .
CDR3: CASSLSPGGLTTGELFF
DNA: TGTGCCAGCAGCTTATCTCCAGGGGGACTGACAACCGGGGAGCTGTTTTTT

V: TRBV29-1
D: .
J: TRBJ1-5
size: once
CDR3: CSVEVGGNQPQHF
DNA: TGCAGCGTTGAAGTGGGTGGCAATCAGCCCCAGCATTTT

V: TRBV27
D: TRBD2
J: TRBJ2-7
size: once
CDR3: CASSQAGGPNEQYF
DNA: TGTGCCAGCAGCCAAGCGGGAGGGCCAAACGAGCAGTACTTC

V: TRBV9
D: .
J: TRBJ2-5
size: once
CDR3: CASSVEDSPSGAQYF
DNA: TGTGCCAGCAGCGTAGAGGACAGCCCTTCGGGGGCCCAGTACTTC

V: TRBV29-1
D: TRBD1
J: TRBJ2-1
size: .
CDR3: CSVTGGPQLSYNEQFF
DNA: TGCAGCGTGACAGGGGGCCCACAACTGTCCTACAATGAGCAGTTCTTC

V: TRBV30
D: .
J: TRBJ2-3
size: .
CDR3: CAWDTDTQYF
DNA: TGTGCCTGGGATACAGATACGCAGTATTTT

V: TRBV5-1
D: .
J: TRBJ2-7
size: .
CDR3: CASSPLPGSGYEQYF
DNA: TGCGCCAGCAGCCCACTTCCGGGGAGTGGGTACGAGCAGTACTTC

V: TRBV30
D: TRBD1
J: TRBJ1-4
size: .
CDR3: CAWSLGTGDEKLFF
DNA: TGTGCCTGGAGCCTCGGGACAGGGGATGAAAAACTGTTTTTT

V: TRBV6-5
D: TRBD2
J: TRBJ2-2
size: once
CDR3: CASSYSGLAGAGELFF
DNA: TGTGCCAGCAGTTACTCCGGACTAGCGGGTGCCGGGGAGCTGTTTTTT

V: TRBV6-1
D: .
J: TRBJ2-7
size: .
CDR3: CASKLGTGRTYEQYF
DNA: TGTGCCAGCAAATTAGGAACAGGGAGAACCTACGAGCAGTACTTC

V: TRBV5-1
D: .
J: TRBJ2-1
size: .
CDR3: CASSLVGEQFF
DNA: TGCGCCAGCAGCTTGGTAGGTGAGCAGTTCTTC

V: TRBV7-9
D: .
J: TRBJ2-7
size: .
CDR3: CASSLDRRSYEQYF
DNA: TGTGCCAGCAGCTTAGACAGGCGTTCCTACGAGCAGTACTTC

V: TRBV10-2
D: .
J: TRBJ2-7
size: once
CDR3: CASSESAEQYF
DNA: TGCGCCAGCAGTGAGTCGGCTGAGCAGTACTTC

V: TRBV27
D: .
J: TRBJ2-7
size: .
CDR3: CASASADLPGEQYF
DNA: TGTGCCAGCGCCTCCGCCGACTTGCCGGGAGAGCAGTACTTC

V: TRBV27
D: .
J: TRBJ2-1
size: .
CDR3: CASNLRGASNEQFF
DNA: TGTGCCAGCAACCTACGAGGAGCGAGCAATGAGCAGTTCTTC

V: TRBV11-3
D: .
J: TRBJ2-1
size: .
CDR3: CASSRGQGGFNEQFF
DNA: TGTGCCAGCAGCCGCGGACAGGGAGGGTTCAATGAGCAGTTCTTC

V: TRBV29-1
D: .
J: TRBJ1-1
size: .
CDR3: CSVLGAMNTEAFF
DNA: TGCAGCGTTCTGGGGGCTATGAACACTGAAGCTTTCTTT

V: TRBV7-9
D: TRBD1
J: TRBJ1-5
size: .
CDR3: CASSLAQGTDNQPQHF
DNA: TGTGCCAGCAGCTTAGCGCAGGGGACAGACAATCAGCCCCAGCATTTT

V: TRBV4-1
D: .
J: TRBJ2-2
size: .
CDR3: CASSQGTGELFF
DNA: TGCGCCAGCAGCCAAGGGACCGGGGAGCTGTTTTTT

V: TRBV11-2
D: .
J: TRBJ2-5
size: .
CDR3: CASSLDHRSGETQYF
DNA: TGTGCCAGCAGCTTAGATCACCGGAGCGGAGAGACCCAGTACTTC

V: TRBV27
D: .
J: TRBJ2-1
size: .
CDR3: CASSLFGSSYNEQFF
DNA: TGTGCCAGCAGTTTATTCGGGAGCTCCTACAATGAGCAGTTCTTC

V: TRBV6-1
D: .
J: TRBJ2-7
size: .
CDR3: CASSEVGSAYSYEQYF
DNA: TGTGCCAGCAGTGAAGTAGGTAGCGCTTACTCCTACGAGCAGTACTTC

V: TRBV4-3
D: .
J: TRBJ1-3
size: .
CDR3: CASSQDVRTSGNTIYF
DNA: TGCGCCAGCAGCCAAGACGTCAGAACCTCTGGAAACACCATATATTTT

V: TRBV13
D: .
J: TRBJ2-7
size: .
CDR3: CASSRSDGEHSYEQYF
DNA: TGTGCCAGCAGCCGATCCGACGGAGAACACTCCTACGAGCAGTACTTC

V: TRBV6-5
D: .
J: TRBJ2-7
size: .
CDR3: CASSYSTGPYEQYF
DNA: TGTGCCAGCAGTTACTCGACAGGTCCCTACGAGCAGTACTTC

V: TRBV10-3
D: .
J: TRBJ2-7
size: .
CDR3: CAIRGDSSYEQYF
DNA: TGTGCCATCAGGGGAGACAGCTCCTACGAGCAGTACTTC

V: TRBV2
D: TRBD1
J: TRBJ1-1
size: .
CDR3: CASDRGNTEAFF
DNA: TGTGCCAGCGACAGGGGAAACACTGAAGCTTTCTTT

V: TRBV6-6
D: TRBD2
J: TRBJ2-3
size: .
CDR3: CASSVRREKDTQYF
DNA: TGTGCCAGCAGCGTGCGGCGGGAGAAAGATACGCAGTATTTT

V: TRBV4-1
D: TRBD2
J: TRBJ2-7
size: .
CDR3: CASSQVSPASGSSEQYF
DNA: TGCGCCAGCAGCCAAGTGTCCCCGGCAAGCGGGAGTTCAGAGCAGTACTTC

V: TRBV7-3
D: TRBD2
J: TRBJ2-7
size: .
CDR3: CASSQTSGGDEQYF
DNA: TGTGCCAGCAGCCAGACTAGCGGGGGAGACGAGCAGTACTTC

V: TRBV5-1
D: .
J: TRBJ2-2
size: .
CDR3: CASSLGQVNTGELFF
DNA: TGCGCCAGCAGCTTGGGTCAGGTGAACACCGGGGAGCTGTTTTTT

V: TRBV7-2
D: TRBD1
J: TRBJ1-1
size: .
CDR3: CASSLIAGTGDTEAFF
DNA: TGTGCCAGCAGCTTAATCGCCGGGACAGGGGACACTGAAGCTTTCTTT